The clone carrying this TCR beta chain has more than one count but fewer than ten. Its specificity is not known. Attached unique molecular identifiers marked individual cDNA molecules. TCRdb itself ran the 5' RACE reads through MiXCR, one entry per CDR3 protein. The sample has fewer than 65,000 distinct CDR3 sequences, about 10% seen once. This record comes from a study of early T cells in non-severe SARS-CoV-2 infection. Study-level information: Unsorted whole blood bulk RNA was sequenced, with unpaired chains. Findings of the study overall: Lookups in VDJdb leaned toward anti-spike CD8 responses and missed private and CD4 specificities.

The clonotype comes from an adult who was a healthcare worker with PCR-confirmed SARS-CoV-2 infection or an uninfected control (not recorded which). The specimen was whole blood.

The CDR3 spells CSARDLGRHEQYF. CDR3 DNA sequence: TGCAGTGCTAGAGATCTGGGACGGCACGAGCAGTACTTC. The rearrangement links TRBV20-1 to TRBJ2-7; D tentatively fits TRBD1 or TRBD2 (5 bases each). The V and J ends lost 0 bases and 5 bases respectively, with 11 bases between them. Germline V gene sequence: CDR1 DFQATT, CDR2 SNEGSKA (reference sequence). CDR3 length: 13 amino acids.